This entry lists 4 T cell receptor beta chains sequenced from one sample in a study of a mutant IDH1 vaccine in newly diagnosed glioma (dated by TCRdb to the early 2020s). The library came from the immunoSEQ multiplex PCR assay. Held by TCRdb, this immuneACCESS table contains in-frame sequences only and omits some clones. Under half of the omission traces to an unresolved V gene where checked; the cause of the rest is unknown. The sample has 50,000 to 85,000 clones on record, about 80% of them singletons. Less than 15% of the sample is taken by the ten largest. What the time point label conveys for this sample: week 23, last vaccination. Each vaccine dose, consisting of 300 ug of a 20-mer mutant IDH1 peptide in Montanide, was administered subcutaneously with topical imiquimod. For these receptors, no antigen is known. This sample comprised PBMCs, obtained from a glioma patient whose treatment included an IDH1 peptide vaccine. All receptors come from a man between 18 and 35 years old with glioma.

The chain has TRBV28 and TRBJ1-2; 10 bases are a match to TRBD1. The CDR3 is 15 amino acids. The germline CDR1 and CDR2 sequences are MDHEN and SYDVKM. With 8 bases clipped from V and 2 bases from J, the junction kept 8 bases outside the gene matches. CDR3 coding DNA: TGTGCCAGCCAGACAGGGGGCTTACAAAACTATGGCTACACCTTC. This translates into CASQTGGLQNYGYTF.

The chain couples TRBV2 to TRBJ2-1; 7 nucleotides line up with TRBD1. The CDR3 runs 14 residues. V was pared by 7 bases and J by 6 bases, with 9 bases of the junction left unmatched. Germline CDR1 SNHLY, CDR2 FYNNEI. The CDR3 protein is CASKIRQGINEQFF. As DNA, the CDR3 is TGTGCCAGCAAGATCCGACAGGGCATCAATGAGCAGTTCTTC.

In DNA, the CDR3 is TGTGCCAGTAGTATAAGGCGAACTAGCGGGGGGCATGGGGGCACAGATACGCAGTATTTT. Protein: CASSIRRTSGGHGGTDTQYF. The V and J genes are TRBV19 and TRBJ2-3, with 12 bases matching TRBD2. In germline, CDR1 is LNHDA, CDR2 SQIVND (reference sequence). V gave up 2 bases and J gave up 1 base; unmatched junction bases: 13. The CDR3 covers 20 residues.

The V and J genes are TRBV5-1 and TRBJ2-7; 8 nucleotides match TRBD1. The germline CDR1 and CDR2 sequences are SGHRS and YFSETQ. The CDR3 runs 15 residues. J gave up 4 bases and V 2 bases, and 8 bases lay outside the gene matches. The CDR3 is CASSLDGTGGYEQYF. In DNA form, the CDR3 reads TGCGCCAGCAGCTTAGACGGGACAGGAGGATACGAGCAGTACTTC.